This T cell receptor (beta chain) appears in the sequencing data of a study of T cell changes during pregnancy in multiple sclerosis. The method was immunoSEQ multiplex PCR; TCRdb's version includes in-frame clones alone and lacks a portion of them. Of over 50,000 clones detected, roughly 90% appear once; the ten largest clones hold over 1.5%. CDR3 length equals 15 residues. Germline assignment: CDR1 SGHDT and CDR2 YYEEEE. V was pared by 1 base and J by 1 base, with 9 bases between. V is TRBV5-6 and J is TRBJ1-3; D ambiguous. The sequencing here drew on peripheral blood, taken in the first trimester of pregnancy. The receptor's source is a female donor with multiple sclerosis, enrolled in a pregnancy study. CDR3 loop: CASSLFQKSGNTIYF. The CDR3, as DNA: TGTGCCAGCAGCTTGTTCCAGAAATCTGGAAACACCATATATTTT.